The T cell receptor beta chain under discussion was sequenced for a study of blood T cell repertoires in COVID-19. For the study at large: COVID-19 samples collected from the United States, Italy and Spain covered acute and convalescent phases.

The method was immunoSEQ multiplex PCR; TCRdb's version includes in-frame clones alone and lacks a portion of them. The table shows approximately 260,000 clones, with roughly 80% occurring only once. J was trimmed by 6 bases and V by 5 bases; bases with no gene match: 16. CDR1 is MNHEY, CDR2 SMNVEV, per germline (reference sequence). The CDR3 consists of 19 residues. Source material: peripheral blood. The sequence was obtained from a woman older than 75 with acute or convalescent COVID-19. J is TRBJ2-3 and V is TRBV27; 14 bases agree with TRBD2. CDR3 sequence reads: CASSPLDGRLAGGLDTQYF. CDR3 coding DNA: TGTGCCAGCAGTCCCCTAGATGGACGACTAGCGGGGGGGCTGGATACGCAGTATTTT.